This paragraph reports one TCR beta chain. The CDR3 is made up of 17 amino acids. J lost 0 bases, V lost 0 bases, and 8 bases had no gene match. The sample belongs to a study of T-cell memory formation after mild COVID-19. The wider study: In these data, TCR clusters were largely donor specific.

The authors produced TCR alpha and TCR beta cDNA libraries with sample barcodes and UMIs by 5'RACE using constant-segment primers. Via MiXCR, TCRdb re-called the 5' RACE reads, giving one row per CDR3 protein. The sample lists 430,000 or so distinct CDR3 sequences, roughly 25% occurring once. This receptor was taken from an adult woman who had mild COVID-19 (a few samples of this study predate the infection). Cell type and time point are not known. The chain combines TRBV12-3 or TRBV12-4 with TRBJ2-7; 7 positions match TRBD2. The sequencing input was PBMCs or a T cell subset sorted from them (not recorded which). The CDR3 spells CASSLAVTSSSSYEQYF. The DNA of the CDR3 is TGTGCCAGCAGTTTAGCTGTGACTAGCTCGAGCTCCTACGAGCAGTACTTC.